A single sample gave rise to the 21 T cell receptor beta chains below, sequenced in a study of T cells in Graves' hyperthyroidism and ophthalmopathy. Researchers took RNA transcripts and amplified the TCR beta CDR3 regions from them. Primed by the HTBI set, a first-round RT-PCR was run on the TCR CDR3. One entry per CDR3 protein, called by TCRdb with MiXCR from the multiplex PCR reads. In the table there are fewer than 400,000 distinct CDR3 sequences, 11% to 15% of which are singletons. The sample was blood. These receptors came from a man aged 50 to 60 with Graves' ophthalmopathy.

As to this clonotype: A read error may produce the germline difference seen at one junction end. The rearrangement joins TRBV28 to TRBJ1-5, with D maybe TRBD1 (6 bases). This CDR3 is 13 amino acids long. The V gene's germline CDR1 is MDHEN and CDR2 SYDVKM. The CDR3 DNA reads as TGTGCCTGCAGTTTTAGGGGGGATCAGCCCCAGCATTTT. It translates to CACSFRGDQPQHF.

At least ten counts were recorded for this clonotype. This chain connects TRBV3-1 to TRBJ1-5, with 8 bases lining up with TRBD1. Germline loops: CDR1 LGHDT, CDR2 YNNKEL (reference sequence). The CDR3 contains 14 residues. Trimming at V came to 3 bases and at J to 5 bases, leaving 3 bases not matched to a gene. CDR3 nucleotide sequence: TGTGCCAGCAGCCAGACAGGGGCCTATCAGCCCCAGCATTTT. Protein product: CASSQTGAYQPQHF.

This clonotype was picked up a small number of times. J is TRBJ2-4 and V is TRBV10-2; 7 nucleotides agree with TRBD1. Germline CDR1 is WSHSY and CDR2 is SAAADI. The CDR3 has 15 amino acids. V dropped 8 bases and J dropped 2; count of bases not matched to a gene: 9. The CDR3 DNA sequence: TGCGCCAGCCGACAGGGTCTCTCTACCAAAAACATTCAGTACTTC. Its translation is CASRQGLSTKNIQYF.

The sample holds many counts of this clonotype. V gene TRBV24-1 combines with J gene TRBJ2-5; possibly TRBD1 or TRBD2 for D (5 bases each). Germline loops: CDR1 KGHDR, CDR2 SFDVKD. The CDR3 loop spans 14 amino acids. V lost 3 bases, J lost 4 bases, and 11 bases lay in between. The CDR3: CATSDPGRGETQYF. CDR3 DNA sequence: TGTGCCACCAGTGATCCGGGACGTGGAGAGACCCAGTACTTC.

In its sample, this clonotype was seen a few times. The J gene is TRBJ2-1, the V gene TRBV7-8; D possibly corresponds to TRBD2 (6 bases). V was trimmed by 1 base and J by 8 bases, leaving 18 bases between them. In germline, CDR1 is SGHVS, CDR2 FQNEAQ. CDR3 size: 16 residues. The DNA of the CDR3 is TGTGCCAGCAGCTTAGAGGGCGGGATTCAGTACGATGAGCAGTTCTTC. As protein: CASSLEGGIQYDEQFF.

In regard to this clonotype: A much larger clone lies one base from this, so it may be a read error. V is TRBV6-1 and J is TRBJ2-1, with D possibly matching TRBD2 (6 bases). V was pared by 6 bases and J by 8 bases, with 20 bases between. Germline CDR1 is MNHNS and CDR2 is SASEGT. This CDR3 has 15 residues. For the CDR3, the DNA is TGTGCCAGCAGCCGGGGACTGGCCTTTTTGGATGAGCAGTTCTTC. Translation: CASSRGLAFLDEQFF.

This clonotype was found many times. The chain recombines TRBV7-2 with TRBJ2-1; the match to TRBD2 covers 13 bases. Trimming removed 6 bases from V and 4 bases from J; junction bases left unmatched: 9. CDR1 and CDR2 (germline): SGHTA, FQGNSA. The CDR3 sequence is 17 residues long. The CDR3 DNA follows: TGTGCCAGCAGGGAGACTAGCGGGAGGCCACTTTACAATGAGCAGTTCTTC. It codes for CASRETSGRPLYNEQFF. The variable domain in full, with the rest retrieved from reference TRBV7-2 and TRBJ2-1, is GAGVSQSPSNKVTEKGKDVELRCDPISGHTALYWYRQSLGQGLEFLIYFQGNSAPDKSGLPSDRFSAERTGGSVSTLTIQRTQQEDSAVYLCASRETSGRPLYNEQFFGPGTRLTVL.

This clonotype has a count of ten or more. The chain uses TRBV12-3 or TRBV12-4 and TRBJ2-3; 12 nucleotides agree with TRBD1. Trimming took 8 bases from V and 5 from J; bases not matched to a gene: 8. The CDR3 covers 15 residues. The CDR3 region has the DNA TGTGCCAGCGCCGCGGGACAGGGGGCGAGAGATACGCAGTATTTT. It encodes CASAAGQGARDTQYF.

About this clonotype: A much larger clone lies one base from this, so it may be a read error. The rearrangement joins TRBV15 to TRBJ2-5; 10 bases are shared with TRBD1. This CDR3 is 16 amino acids long. Germline CDR1 is LNHNV and CDR2 is YYDKDF (reference sequence). The CDR3 region is CATSKRQGAIQEAQYF. The CDR3 bases are TGTGCCACCAGCAAAAGACAGGGGGCTATCCAAGAGGCCCAGTACTTC.

The table lists this clonotype with many counts. This chain joins TRBV7-9 and TRBJ1-1; D is unresolved. Germline V gene sequence: CDR1 SEHNR, CDR2 FQNEAQ (reference sequence). CDR3 length equals 14 residues. V lost 0 bases and J lost 0, with 5 bases in between. The CDR3: CASSLAPMNTEAFF. The CDR3 DNA follows: TGTGCCAGCAGCTTAGCGCCCATGAACACTGAAGCTTTCTTT.

This clonotype was observed a few times. CDR3 DNA sequence: TGTGCCAGCAGCCCGCTTGGGGGGGCGGGCGCTGAAGCTTTCTTT. This sequence encodes CASSPLGGAGAEAFF. The chain joins TRBV9 to TRBJ1-1; D possibly corresponds to TRBD1 (6 bases). Trimming cost V 4 bases and J 6 bases, with 19 bases left between them. Germline CDR1 reads SGDLS; CDR2 reads YYNGEE. This CDR3 spans 15 amino acids. Full variable domain (remainder filled in from reference TRBV9 and TRBJ1-1): DSGVTQTPKHLITATGQRVTLRCSPRSGDLSVYWYQQSLDQGLQFLIQYYNGEERAKGNILERFSAQQFPDLHSELNLSSLELGDSALYFCASSPLGGAGAEAFFGQGTRLTVV.

This clonotype was counted ten times or more. The chain employs TRBV11-2 and TRBJ2-7, with 7 bases fitting TRBD1. Germline loops: CDR1 SGHAT, CDR2 FQNNGV. V lost 0 bases, J lost 5 bases, and 10 bases stayed unmatched. The CDR3 has 16 amino acids. The CDR3 nucleotides are TGTGCCAGCAGCTTAGATTGGGCAGGGGGATCCAACGAGCAGTACTTC. Translating gives CASSLDWAGGSNEQYF. Drawing the rest from reference TRBV11-2 and TRBJ2-7, the complete variable domain is EAGVAQSPRYKIIEKRQSVAFWCNPISGHATLYWYQQILGQGPKLLIQFQNNGVVDDSQLPKDRFSAERLKGVDSTLKIQPAKLEDSAVYLCASSLDWAGGSNEQYFGPGTRLTVT.

This clonotype appeared many times. The chain combines TRBV2 with TRBJ2-6; 7 bases are a match to TRBD1. Germline values: CDR1 SNHLY, CDR2 FYNNEI. CDR3 size: 14 residues. V dropped 5 bases and J dropped 3; count of bases not matched to a gene: 1. The CDR3 sequence is CASSQGDGANVLTF. The CDR3 DNA is TGTGCCAGCAGTCAGGGGGATGGGGCCAACGTCCTGACTTTC.

There are a few counts of this clonotype. This may be a read error, as it is one base from a much larger clone. This chain uses TRBV20-1 with TRBJ2-7; tentative D call: TRBD2 (6 bases). CDR1 is DFQATT and CDR2 is SNEGSKA in the germline V gene (reference sequence). The CDR3 contains 14 residues. V dropped 2 bases and J dropped 4 bases, with 15 bases sitting between them. In DNA, the CDR3 is TGCAGTGCTAGATTCCGGGACGGGGGATACGAGCAGTACTTC. This codes for CSARFRDGGYEQYF.

This clonotype was seen a few times. The genes are TRBV11-2 and TRBJ2-1; 9 bases fit TRBD2. The length of the CDR3 is 16 residues. Looked up from germline, CDR1 is SGHAT and CDR2 is FQNNGV. The V gene end was trimmed by 5 bases and the J gene end by 1 base; junction bases not matched to a gene: 6. The CDR3 nucleotides read TGTGCCAGCAGCCTATTGACTAGCGGATCCTACAATGAGCAGTTCTTC. The encoded protein is CASSLLTSGSYNEQFF.

This clonotype has a count of ten or more. The chain couples TRBV28 to TRBJ2-7; 11 bases line up with TRBD1. The CDR3 consists of 18 residues. Germline assignment: CDR1 MDHEN and CDR2 SYDVKM. The V and J ends lost 3 bases and 4 bases, in that order; junction bases with no gene match: 14. The CDR3 sequence is CASSFGLGVGQGAYEQYF. The CDR3, as DNA: TGTGCCAGCAGTTTTGGCCTTGGAGTTGGACAGGGGGCTTACGAGCAGTACTTC. The full variable domain, its missing parts supplied by reference TRBV28 and TRBJ2-7, is DVKVTQSSRYLVKRTGEKVFLECVQDMDHENMFWYRQDPGLGLRLIYFSYDVKMKEKGDIPEGYSVSREKKERFSLILESASTNQTSMYLCASSFGLGVGQGAYEQYFGPGTRLTVT.

This clonotype was counted at least ten times. This rearrangement joins TRBV7-2 to TRBJ2-7; possibly TRBD1 for D (6 bases). From germline, CDR1 is SGHTA and CDR2 FQGNSA. Trimming removed 6 bases at V and 4 bases at J, with 19 bases between. The CDR3 consists of 15 residues. DNA for the CDR3: TGTGCCAGCAGTCGAACCGGGACACGGCGATACGAGCAGTACTTC. Translation gives CASSRTGTRRYEQYF.

Of note for this clonotype: With a much larger clone just one base away, this may be a read error. The genes are TRBV28 and TRBJ1-5, with D possibly TRBD1 on 6 matching bases. The germline CDR1 and CDR2 sequences are MDHEN and SYDVKM. The CDR3 has 15 amino acids. For the CDR3, the DNA is TGTGCCAGCAGTTCAGGGGCCGTCGGGAATCAGCCCCAGCGTTTT. Residues: CASSSGAVGNQPQRF.

This chain joins TRBV19 and TRBJ2-5, with D possibly TRBD2 on 6 matching bases. CDR1 is LNHDA and CDR2 is SQIVND in the germline V gene (reference sequence). The CDR3 covers 14 residues. V shed 3 bases and J shed 2 bases, with 10 bases lying between them. CDR3 in amino acids: CASSIGSGQETQYF. The CDR3 DNA sequence: TGTGCCAGTAGTATCGGGAGTGGGCAAGAGACCCAGTACTTC.

A word on this clonotype: This may come from a read error, since a much larger clone is one base off. The chain is built from TRBV12-3 or TRBV12-4 and TRBJ1-1; TRBD1 might be the D (5 bases). The CDR3 has 14 residues. The CDR3 coding sequence is TGTGCCAGCACCATGACCAGGGAAAACACTGTAGCTTTCTTT. Translated, it gives CASTMTRENTVAFF.

The chain couples TRBV27 to TRBJ2-7; perhaps D is TRBD1 or TRBD2 (5 bases each). V lost 6 bases and J 1 base, leaving 16 bases between the germline ends. From germline, CDR1 is MNHEY and CDR2 SMNVEV (reference sequence). This CDR3 comprises 15 residues. The CDR3 coding sequence is TGTGCCAGCAGGTCTATGTCGGGACGGTCCTACGAGCAGTACTTC. Its translation is CASRSMSGRSYEQYF.